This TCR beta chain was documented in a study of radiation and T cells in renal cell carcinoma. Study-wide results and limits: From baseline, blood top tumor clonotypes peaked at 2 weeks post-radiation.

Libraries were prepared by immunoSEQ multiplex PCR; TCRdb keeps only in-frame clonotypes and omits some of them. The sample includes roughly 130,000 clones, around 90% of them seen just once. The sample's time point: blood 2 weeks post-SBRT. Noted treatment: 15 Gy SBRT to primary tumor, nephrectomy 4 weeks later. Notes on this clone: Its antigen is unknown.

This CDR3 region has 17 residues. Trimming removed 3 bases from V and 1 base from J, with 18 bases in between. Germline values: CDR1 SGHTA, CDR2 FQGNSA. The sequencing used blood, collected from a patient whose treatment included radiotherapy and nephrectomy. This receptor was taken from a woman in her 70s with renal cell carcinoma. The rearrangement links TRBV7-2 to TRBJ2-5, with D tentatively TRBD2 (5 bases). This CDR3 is CASSFSELGRGQETQYF. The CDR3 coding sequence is TGTGCCAGCAGCTTTTCGGAACTAGGTCGCGGCCAAGAGACCCAGTACTTC.